Detailed here is one TCR beta chain. Its cognate antigen is unknown. Trimming removed 6 bases from V and 1 base from J, with 19 bases in between. Germline assignment: CDR1 MNHEY and CDR2 SVGEGT. The CDR3 sequence is 16 residues long. Amplification of TCR beta CDR3 regions used RNA as the template. The HTBI primer set was used in a first-round RT-PCR of the TCR CDR3. TCRdb passed the multiplex PCR reads through MiXCR, listing each CDR3 protein once. The sample includes 660,000 or so distinct CDR3 sequences, 20% to 25% of them seen just once. It was approximately 9.7 ml of fresh peripheral blood that supplied the PBMCs. These data belong to a study of T cells in Graves' hyperthyroidism and ophthalmopathy. Study-wide background: Prior to any treatment, at the point of initial diagnosis, peripheral blood was collected. Points from the study as a whole: Ophthalmopathy was separated from stable hyperthyroidism by a 13 V-J model. Model output signaled ophthalmopathy a median roughly 6.1 months ahead of onset.

The sequence derives from a man younger than 45 with Graves' ophthalmopathy. Sample: blood. This chain uses TRBV6-2 or TRBV6-3 with TRBJ2-7; TRBD1 is a possible D gene (5 bases). As DNA, the CDR3 is TGTGCCAGCAGAAAAGGGGATAACAGTTATTCCTACGAGCAGTACTTC. Amino acids: CASRKGDNSYSYEQYF.